The T cell receptor (beta chain) described here comes from a study of T-cell reconstitution after alpha-beta-depleted transplantation in children. In germline, CDR1 is MNHEY, CDR2 SMNVEV (reference sequence). The V end lost 1 base, the J end lost 0 bases, and 12 bases lay between the germline ends. The CDR3 is 16 residues long. Preparation of the TCRbeta library used unique molecular identifiers. TCRdb used MiXCR to reprocess the PCR reads, holding one entry per CDR3 protein. The table shows about 580,000 distinct CDR3 sequences, with under 30% occurring only once. Regarding this clonotype: Its antigen is undetermined.

Points from the study as a whole: At day 60, the high TCRbeta diversity found in some patients originated from recipient T cells and thymic progenitors that had survived. At around two months after transplant, the alpha-beta T cells were reportedly derived from several hundred expanded clones that came from non-depleted graft cells. The main origin of T-cell counts and diversity one year after transplant was newly produced T cells.

The receptor was derived from a boy under two years old who had a stem cell transplant for acute myeloid leukemia, so the T cells may come from the graft donor. The J gene is TRBJ1-1, the V gene TRBV27; D is undetermined. The material sequenced was PBMCs, mostly from graft donor cells, taken 360 days after TCRalphabeta/CD19-depleted stem cell transplant. The chain's CDR3 is CASSLFPGLMNTEAFF. In nucleotides, the CDR3 is TGTGCCAGCAGTTTATTCCCCGGGCTAATGAACACTGAAGCTTTCTTT.